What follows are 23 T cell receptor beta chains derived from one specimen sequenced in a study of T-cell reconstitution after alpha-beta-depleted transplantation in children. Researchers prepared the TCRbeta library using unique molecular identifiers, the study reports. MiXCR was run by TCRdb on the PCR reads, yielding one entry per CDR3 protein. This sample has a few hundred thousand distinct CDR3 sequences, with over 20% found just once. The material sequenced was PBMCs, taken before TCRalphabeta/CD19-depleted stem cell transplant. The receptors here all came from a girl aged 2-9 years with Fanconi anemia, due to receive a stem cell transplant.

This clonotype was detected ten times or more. DNA of the CDR3: TGCAGTGCCAGCGGACTAGCGGTCTCCTACGAGCAGTACTTC. It encodes CSASGLAVSYEQYF. The chain is built from TRBV20-1 and TRBJ2-7, with TRBD2 matching 10 bases. The CDR3 totals 14 residues. Trimming cost V 6 bases and J 0 bases; bases outside gene matches: 5. In germline, CDR1 is DFQATT, CDR2 SNEGSKA (reference sequence).

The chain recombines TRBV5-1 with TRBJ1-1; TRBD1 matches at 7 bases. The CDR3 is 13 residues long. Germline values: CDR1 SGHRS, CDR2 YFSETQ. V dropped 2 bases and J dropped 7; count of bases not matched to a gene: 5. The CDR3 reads CASSLQGIGEAFF. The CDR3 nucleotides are TGCGCCAGCAGCTTACAGGGGATCGGTGAAGCTTTCTTT. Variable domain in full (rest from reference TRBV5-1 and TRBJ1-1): KAGVTQTPRYLIKTRGQQVTLSCSPISGHRSVSWYQQTPGQGLQFLFEYFSETQRNKGNFPGRFSGRQFSNSRSEMNVSTLELGDSALYLCASSLQGIGEAFFGQGTRLTVV.

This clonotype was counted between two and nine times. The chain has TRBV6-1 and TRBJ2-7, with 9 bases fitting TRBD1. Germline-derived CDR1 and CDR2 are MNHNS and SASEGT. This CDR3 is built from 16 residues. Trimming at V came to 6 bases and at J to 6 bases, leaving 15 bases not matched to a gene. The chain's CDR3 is CASSTLTSQGAGEQYF. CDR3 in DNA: TGTGCCAGCAGCACCCTTACCTCACAGGGGGCTGGCGAGCAGTACTTC.

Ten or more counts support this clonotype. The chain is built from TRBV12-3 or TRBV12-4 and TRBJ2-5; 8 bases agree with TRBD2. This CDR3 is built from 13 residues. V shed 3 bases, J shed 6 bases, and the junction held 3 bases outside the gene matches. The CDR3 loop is CASSFPGGQTQYF. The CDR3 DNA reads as TGTGCCAGCAGTTTCCCGGGGGGGCAGACCCAGTACTTC.

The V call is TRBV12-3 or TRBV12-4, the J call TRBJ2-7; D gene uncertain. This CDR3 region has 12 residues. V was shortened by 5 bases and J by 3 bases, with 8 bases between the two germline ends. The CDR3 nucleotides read TGTGCCAGCAGTCCGACGTTCTACGAGCAGTACTTC. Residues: CASSPTFYEQYF.

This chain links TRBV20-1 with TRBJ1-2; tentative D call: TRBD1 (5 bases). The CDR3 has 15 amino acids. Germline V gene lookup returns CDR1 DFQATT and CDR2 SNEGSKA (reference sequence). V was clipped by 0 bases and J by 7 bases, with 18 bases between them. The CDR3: CSARDRSRQIGGYTF. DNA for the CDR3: TGCAGTGCTAGAGATCGGTCCCGACAGATAGGTGGCTACACCTTC.

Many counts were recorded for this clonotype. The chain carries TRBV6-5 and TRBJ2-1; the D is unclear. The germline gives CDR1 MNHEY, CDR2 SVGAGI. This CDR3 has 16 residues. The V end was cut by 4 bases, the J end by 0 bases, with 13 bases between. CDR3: CASSSTTVSSYNEQFF. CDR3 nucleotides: TGTGCCAGCAGTTCGACCACCGTAAGCTCCTACAATGAGCAGTTCTTC.

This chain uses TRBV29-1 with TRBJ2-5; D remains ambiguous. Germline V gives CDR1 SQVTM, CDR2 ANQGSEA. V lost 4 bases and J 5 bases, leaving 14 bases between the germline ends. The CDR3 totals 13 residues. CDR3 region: CSVAVGPRETQYF. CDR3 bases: TGCAGCGTTGCTGTAGGGCCCAGGGAGACCCAGTACTTC.

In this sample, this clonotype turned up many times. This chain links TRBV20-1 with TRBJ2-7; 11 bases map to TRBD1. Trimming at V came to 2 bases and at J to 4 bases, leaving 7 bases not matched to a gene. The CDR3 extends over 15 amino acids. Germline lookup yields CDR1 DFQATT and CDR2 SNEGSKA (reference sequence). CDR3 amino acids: CSARSLDRGLYEQYF. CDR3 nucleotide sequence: TGCAGTGCTAGATCGCTGGACAGGGGGCTATACGAGCAGTACTTC.

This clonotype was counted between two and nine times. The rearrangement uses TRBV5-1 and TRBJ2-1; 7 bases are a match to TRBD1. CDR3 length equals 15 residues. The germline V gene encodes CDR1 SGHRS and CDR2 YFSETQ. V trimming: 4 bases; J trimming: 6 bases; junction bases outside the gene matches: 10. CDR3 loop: CASSRPGQLGNEQFF. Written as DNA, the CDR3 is TGCGCCAGCAGCAGACCGGGACAGCTTGGCAATGAGCAGTTCTTC.

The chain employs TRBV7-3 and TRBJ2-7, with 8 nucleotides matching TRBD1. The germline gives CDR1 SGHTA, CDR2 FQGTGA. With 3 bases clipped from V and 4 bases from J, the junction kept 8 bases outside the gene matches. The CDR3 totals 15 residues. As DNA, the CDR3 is TGTGCCAGCAGCTTGGGACAGGTTGGTCGGTACGAGCAGTACTTC. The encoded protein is CASSLGQVGRYEQYF.

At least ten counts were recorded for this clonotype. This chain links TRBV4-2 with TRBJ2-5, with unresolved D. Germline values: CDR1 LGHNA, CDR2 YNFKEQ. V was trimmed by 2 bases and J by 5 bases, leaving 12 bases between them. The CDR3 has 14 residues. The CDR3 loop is CASSQSGLTETQYF. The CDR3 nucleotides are TGTGCCAGCAGCCAATCCGGCCTGACGGAGACCCAGTACTTC.

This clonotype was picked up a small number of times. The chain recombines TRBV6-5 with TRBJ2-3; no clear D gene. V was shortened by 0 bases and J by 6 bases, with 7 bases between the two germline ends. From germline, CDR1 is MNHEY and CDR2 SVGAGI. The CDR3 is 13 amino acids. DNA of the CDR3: TGTGCCAGCAGTTACTCGATAGGGGATACGCAGTATTTT. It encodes CASSYSIGDTQYF.

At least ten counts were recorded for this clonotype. CDR3 in DNA: TGCAGCGTTGAGAGTGCGGGAGGTGGGCCCACGGGACAGTTCTTC. It encodes CSVESAGGGPTGQFF. V usage is TRBV29-1 and J usage is TRBJ2-1; 8 bases are shared with TRBD2. V lost 3 bases and J lost 13; bases outside the gene matches: 17. CDR3 length equals 15 residues. The germline gives CDR1 SQVTM, CDR2 ANQGSEA.

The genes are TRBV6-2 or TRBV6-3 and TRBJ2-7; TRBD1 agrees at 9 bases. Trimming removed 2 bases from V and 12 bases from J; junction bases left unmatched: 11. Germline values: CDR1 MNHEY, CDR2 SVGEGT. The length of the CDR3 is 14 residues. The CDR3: CASSYGRAGQGRYF. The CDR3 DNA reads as TGTGCCAGCAGTTACGGGAGAGCGGGACAGGGAAGGTACTTC.

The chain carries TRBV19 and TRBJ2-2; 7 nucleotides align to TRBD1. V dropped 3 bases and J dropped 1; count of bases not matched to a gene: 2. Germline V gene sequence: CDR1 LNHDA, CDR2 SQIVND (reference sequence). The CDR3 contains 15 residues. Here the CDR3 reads CASSIGQVNTGELFF. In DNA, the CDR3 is TGTGCCAGTAGTATCGGACAGGTGAACACCGGGGAGCTGTTTTTT.

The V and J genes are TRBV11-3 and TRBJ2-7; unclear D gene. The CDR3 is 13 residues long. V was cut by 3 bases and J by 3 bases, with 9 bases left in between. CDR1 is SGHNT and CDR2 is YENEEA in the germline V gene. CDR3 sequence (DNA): TGTGCCAGCAGCTTGATGGCCGACTACGAGCAGTACTTC. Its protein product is CASSLMADYEQYF.

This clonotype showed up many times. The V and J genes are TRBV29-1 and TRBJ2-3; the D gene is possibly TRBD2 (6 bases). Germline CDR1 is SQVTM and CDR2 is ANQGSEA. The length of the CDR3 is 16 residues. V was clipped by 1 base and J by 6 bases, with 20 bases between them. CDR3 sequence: CSVEGRERLSVDTQYF. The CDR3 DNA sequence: TGCAGCGTTGAAGGGAGGGAAAGATTGAGTGTGGATACGCAGTATTTT.

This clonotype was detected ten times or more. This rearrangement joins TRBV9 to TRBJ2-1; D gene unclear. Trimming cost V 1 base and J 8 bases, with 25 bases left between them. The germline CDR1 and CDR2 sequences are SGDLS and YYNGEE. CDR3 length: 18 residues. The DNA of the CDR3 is TGTGCCAGCAGCGTAAGTCTGTTTGAGACTGGCTTGATTCATGAGCAGTTCTTC. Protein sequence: CASSVSLFETGLIHEQFF.

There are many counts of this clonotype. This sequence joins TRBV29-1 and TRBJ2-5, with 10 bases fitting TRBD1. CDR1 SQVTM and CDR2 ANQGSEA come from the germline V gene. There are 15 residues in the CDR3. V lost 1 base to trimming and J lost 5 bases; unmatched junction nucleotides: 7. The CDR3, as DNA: TGCAGCGTTGAAGCGACAGGGGGCCTGGGGGAGACCCAGTACTTC. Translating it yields CSVEATGGLGETQYF.

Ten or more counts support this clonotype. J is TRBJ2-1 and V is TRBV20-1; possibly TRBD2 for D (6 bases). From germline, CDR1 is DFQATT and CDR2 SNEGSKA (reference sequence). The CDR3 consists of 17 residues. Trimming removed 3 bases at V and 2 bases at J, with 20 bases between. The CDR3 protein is CSASEGGTLQTYNEQFF. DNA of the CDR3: TGCAGTGCTAGCGAAGGCGGGACCCTTCAAACCTACAATGAGCAGTTCTTC.

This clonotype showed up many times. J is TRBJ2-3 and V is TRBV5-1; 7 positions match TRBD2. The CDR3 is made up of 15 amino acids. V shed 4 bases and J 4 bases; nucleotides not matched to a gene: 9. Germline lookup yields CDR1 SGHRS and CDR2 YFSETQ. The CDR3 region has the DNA TGCGCCAGCAGCCTTACACGGGCGGGGGCAGATACGCAGTATTTT. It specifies CASSLTRAGADTQYF. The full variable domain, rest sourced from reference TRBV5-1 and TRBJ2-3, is KAGVTQTPRYLIKTRGQQVTLSCSPISGHRSVSWYQQTPGQGLQFLFEYFSETQRNKGNFPGRFSGRQFSNSRSEMNVSTLELGDSALYLCASSLTRAGADTQYFGPGTRLTVL.

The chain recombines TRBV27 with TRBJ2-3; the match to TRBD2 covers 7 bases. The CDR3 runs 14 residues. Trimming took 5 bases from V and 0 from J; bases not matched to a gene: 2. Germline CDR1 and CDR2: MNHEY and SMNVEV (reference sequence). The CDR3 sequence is CASSLAVSTDTQYF. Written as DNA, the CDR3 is TGTGCCAGCAGTCTAGCGGTTAGCACAGATACGCAGTATTTT.